This TCR beta chain was identified in a study of blood T cell repertoires in COVID-19. For the study at large: T cells, B-cell-depleted T cells, or PBMCs supplied cDNA or gDNA.

The CDR3 consists of 15 residues. Trimming removed 5 bases at V and 7 bases at J, with 20 bases between. Germline-derived CDR1 and CDR2 are MNHEY and SVGAGI. Some clones are missing from TCRdb's copy, which holds only in-frame ones; the method was immunoSEQ multiplex PCR. The sample yields under 300,000 clones, roughly 87% seen once. Enrolled through a virtual design, the participants were between roughly 18 and 100 years of age and came from 24 US areas. Participant-given clinical history determined each cohort assignment. Each recovered donor of Cohort 3 presented with two negative PCRs, clearance, or symptom resolution.

The receptor was derived from a woman in her twenties or thirties who had recovered from COVID-19. Sequenced: PBMCs or T cells enriched from blood (not recorded which). The rearrangement links TRBV6-5 to TRBJ2-5; D possibly corresponds to TRBD2 (7 bases). For the CDR3, the DNA is TGTGCCAGCAGTCCTCCCACGGGGGGCGATGGGACCCAGTACTTC. Its translation is CASSPPTGGDGTQYF.